This T cell receptor beta chain was sequenced in a study of type 1 and type 2 diabetes patients. Study information: Donors were type 1 diabetes, type 2 diabetes, or nondiabetic controls.

Study results and limitations: Type 1 diabetes repertoires were significantly less diverse than type 2 diabetes ones. Age and gender were not matched between study groups, possibly biasing interpretation.

Ten or more counts support this clonotype. Its antigen is not known. V lost 2 bases to trimming and J lost 2 bases, with 10 bases between them. Germline values: CDR1 WSHSY, CDR2 SAAADI. This CDR3 has 14 residues. Amplification started from genomic DNA. A primer set of 30 forward and 13 reverse primers amplified the CDR3. TCRdb called the multiplex PCR reads again in MiXCR, with one record for every CDR3 protein. The sample has about 270,000 distinct CDR3 sequences, roughly 50% seen once. This chain uses TRBV10-2 with TRBJ2-7; the D call may be TRBD1 or TRBD2 (5 bases each). What was sequenced was peripheral blood mononuclear cells (PBMCs). The sequence derives from a young man with type 2 diabetes. The CDR3 DNA reads TGCGCCAGCAGTGAGACCGGGACGACCTACGAGCAGTACTTC. Its protein is CASSETGTTYEQYF.